A selection of T cell receptor beta chains follows, all from one sample in a study of T cells in Graves' hyperthyroidism and ophthalmopathy. TCRdb redid the calling of the multiplex PCR reads with MiXCR, one entry per CDR3 protein. In the table there are 450,000 to 650,000 distinct CDR3 sequences, about a fifth of which are singletons. Sequencing was done on a sample of blood. The receptors derive from a man aged 18 to 30 with Graves' hyperthyroidism. The CDR3 runs from the conserved cysteine through the conserved F or W. The D gene is left open where the match is weak. Only some rows state a clone size, as once, few, many or a class for expanded clones.

size: few
J: TRBJ2-7
D: .
V: TRBV13
CDR3: CASSDGTEAYEQYF
DNA: TGTGCCAGCAGCGACGGGACGGAAGCCTACGAGCAGTACTTC

size: many
J: TRBJ2-5
D: TRBD2
V: TRBV28
CDR3: CASSQGLAGKETQYF
DNA: TGTGCCAGCAGCCAGGGACTAGCGGGGAAAGAGACCCAGTACTTC

size: .
J: TRBJ2-7
D: .
V: TRBV11-1
CDR3: CASSLAVRGGNYEQYF
DNA: TGTGCCAGCAGCTTAGCGGTGAGGGGCGGGAACTACGAGCAGTACTTC

size: few
J: TRBJ1-2
D: .
V: TRBV3-1
CDR3: CASSQAQGLNYGYTF
DNA: TGTGCCAGCAGCCAAGCTCAGGGTCTGAACTATGGCTACACCTTC

size: .
J: TRBJ2-5
D: TRBD2
V: TRBV9
CDR3: CASSASWAGGIETQYF
DNA: TGTGCCAGCAGCGCCAGTTGGGCGGGGGGTATTGAGACCCAGTACTTC

size: .
J: TRBJ1-3
D: TRBD1
V: TRBV10-3
CDR3: CAISDRGRGQGNTIYF
DNA: TGTGCCATCAGTGATCGGGGCAGGGGGCAAGGAAACACCATATATTTT

size: .
J: TRBJ1-2
D: TRBD1
V: TRBV7-9
CDR3: CASSLGGTEGGYTF
DNA: TGTGCCAGCAGCTTAGGGGGGACAGAAGGAGGCTACACCTTC

size: .
J: TRBJ2-7
D: .
V: TRBV27
CDR3: CASAEGQWGGYEQYF
DNA: TGTGCCAGCGCTGAGGGACAGTGGGGGGGCTACGAGCAGTACTTC

size: .
J: TRBJ1-2
D: .
V: TRBV29-1
CDR3: CSVEEILGSPAYGYTF
DNA: TGCAGCGTTGAAGAAATTTTAGGGAGTCCTGCTTATGGCTACACCTTC

size: many
J: TRBJ1-5
D: TRBD1
V: TRBV20-1
CDR3: CSARDRRGKQPQHF
DNA: TGCAGTGCTAGAGATCGCAGGGGGAAACAGCCCCAGCATTTT

size: .
J: TRBJ2-5
D: .
V: TRBV19
CDR3: CASSMDLETQYF
DNA: TGTGCCAGTAGTATGGACTTGGAGACCCAGTACTTC

size: many
J: TRBJ1-5
D: .
V: TRBV28
CDR3: CASSLPGTRAQHF
DNA: TGTGCCAGCAGTTTGCCGGGGACCAGGGCCCAGCATTTT

size: many
J: TRBJ2-7
D: TRBD1
V: TRBV27
CDR3: CASSKEDQGAHEQYF
DNA: TGTGCCAGCAGTAAGGAGGATCAGGGGGCGCACGAGCAGTACTTC

size: many
J: TRBJ2-7
D: .
V: TRBV7-8
CDR3: CASSFVGDYEQYF
DNA: TGTGCCAGCAGCTTTGTCGGTGACTACGAGCAGTACTTC

size: few
J: TRBJ1-2
D: .
V: TRBV12-3/TRBV12-4
CDR3: CASSPGSAYYGYTF
DNA: TGTGCCAGCAGTCCAGGCTCGGCTTACTATGGCTACACCTTC

size: many
J: TRBJ1-1
D: .
V: TRBV12-3/TRBV12-4
CDR3: CASSLRDQSTEAFF
DNA: TGTGCCAGCAGTTTAAGGGACCAGAGCACTGAAGCTTTCTTT

size: many
J: TRBJ2-6
D: .
V: TRBV5-1
CDR3: CASRPSGGYSGANVLTF
DNA: TGCGCCAGCAGACCGAGTGGGGGTTACTCTGGGGCCAACGTCCTGACTTTC

size: many
J: TRBJ1-2
D: .
V: TRBV2
CDR3: CASLAGSGYLYGYTF
DNA: TGTGCCAGCCTAGCCGGCTCTGGCTATCTCTATGGCTACACCTTC

size: .
J: TRBJ2-7
D: TRBD2
V: TRBV7-9
CDR3: CASSLSGGKSYEQYF
DNA: TGTGCCAGCAGCCTTAGCGGGGGAAAATCCTACGAGCAGTACTTC

size: once
J: TRBJ1-2
D: .
V: TRBV30
CDR3: CAWIGKDYGYTF
DNA: TGTGCCTGGATTGGAAAGGACTATGGCTACACCTTC

size: few
J: TRBJ2-7
D: TRBD2
V: TRBV7-9
CDR3: CASEQGEGPCEQYF
DNA: TGTGCCAGCGAACAAGGGGAGGGGCCTTGCGAGCAGTACTTC

size: .
J: TRBJ1-1
D: .
V: TRBV3-1
CDR3: CASSLGRHTEAFF
DNA: TGTGCCAGCAGCCTCGGCCGTCACACTGAAGCTTTCTTT

size: few
J: TRBJ2-7
D: TRBD1
V: TRBV5-1
CDR3: CASSAGQGARDEQYF
DNA: TGCGCCAGCAGCGCGGGACAGGGGGCTCGAGACGAGCAGTACTTC

size: many
J: TRBJ1-2
D: TRBD1
V: TRBV29-1
CDR3: CSVESKGAGGYTF
DNA: TGCAGCGTTGAATCTAAGGGGGCAGGTGGCTACACCTTC

size: many
J: TRBJ2-7
D: .
V: TRBV9
CDR3: CASSAPLGASTYEQYF
DNA: TGTGCCAGCAGCGCCCCGTTGGGGGCTTCAACCTACGAGCAGTACTTC

size: many
J: TRBJ2-7
D: .
V: TRBV28
CDR3: CASSPGGTSSYEQYF
DNA: TGTGCCAGCAGCCCCGGGGGGACAAGCTCCTACGAGCAGTACTTC

size: many
J: TRBJ1-2
D: TRBD1
V: TRBV15
CDR3: CATSTPDRGRSGYTF
DNA: TGTGCCACCAGCACCCCGGACAGGGGGCGATCTGGCTACACCTTC

size: few
J: TRBJ1-2
D: .
V: TRBV18
CDR3: CASSLPFWLGYTF
DNA: TGTGCCAGCTCACTTCCCTTCTGGCTGGGCTACACCTTC

size: few
J: TRBJ2-2
D: .
V: TRBV2
CDR3: CASRRTTTGELFF
DNA: TGTGCCAGCAGGAGGACAACCACCGGGGAGCTGTTTTTT

size: many
J: TRBJ1-3
D: .
V: TRBV12-3/TRBV12-4
CDR3: CASSLVGAWDTIYF
DNA: TGTGCCAGCAGTTTAGTCGGGGCGTGGGACACCATATATTTT

size: many
J: TRBJ1-1
D: .
V: TRBV28
CDR3: CASSHIGGHEAFF
DNA: TGTGCCAGCAGTCACATAGGGGGTCATGAAGCTTTCTTT

size: many
J: TRBJ2-7
D: .
V: TRBV6-2/TRBV6-3
CDR3: CASGRPRVYF
DNA: TGTGCCAGCGGACGACCGCGGGTGTACTTC

size: many
J: TRBJ2-7
D: TRBD2
V: TRBV20-1
CDR3: CSAKEGLAGTYEQYF
DNA: TGCAGTGCGAAGGAAGGACTAGCGGGTACCTACGAGCAGTACTTC

size: many
J: TRBJ2-2
D: TRBD1
V: TRBV7-8
CDR3: CASSLGTGATGELFF
DNA: TGTGCCAGCAGCTTAGGGACAGGAGCTACCGGGGAGCTGTTTTTT

size: many
J: TRBJ1-5
D: .
V: TRBV24-1
CDR3: CATQAGTSLNQPQHF
DNA: TGTGCCACACAAGCCGGGACAAGCCTTAATCAGCCCCAGCATTTT

size: few
J: TRBJ2-5
D: TRBD2
V: TRBV5-1
CDR3: CASAASGGETQYF
DNA: TGCGCCAGTGCGGCTAGCGGAGGGGAGACCCAGTACTTC

size: many
J: TRBJ1-1
D: .
V: TRBV5-5
CDR3: CASSINRAYTEAFF
DNA: TGTGCCAGCAGCATTAATCGGGCCTACACTGAAGCTTTCTTT

size: .
J: TRBJ2-5
D: .
V: TRBV29-1
CDR3: CSVGRGERETQYF
DNA: TGCAGCGTTGGAAGAGGGGAGAGAGAGACCCAGTACTTC

size: many
J: TRBJ2-7
D: .
V: TRBV12-3/TRBV12-4
CDR3: CASALGEEQYF
DNA: TGTGCCAGCGCCTTAGGGGAGGAGCAGTACTTC

size: .
J: TRBJ2-5
D: TRBD2
V: TRBV5-1
CDR3: CASSTGLAGEETQYF
DNA: TGCGCCAGCAGCACGGGACTAGCGGGAGAAGAGACCCAGTACTTC

size: many
J: TRBJ2-5
D: .
V: TRBV28
CDR3: CASSPDSGGETQYF
DNA: TGTGCCAGCAGTCCGGACAGTGGGGGAGAGACCCAGTACTTC

size: many
J: TRBJ1-2
D: .
V: TRBV20-1
CDR3: CSAKAIQGQLGGYTF
DNA: TGCAGTGCTAAAGCCATACAGGGCCAATTAGGTGGCTACACCTTC